Below, 24 T cell receptor beta chains from the same sample are listed, as sequenced in a study of T-cell reconstitution after alpha-beta-depleted transplantation in children. Unique molecular identifiers were used to barcode this TCRbeta library. TCRdb processed the PCR reads anew with MiXCR; each CDR3 protein has one entry. The sample records 60,000 or so distinct CDR3 sequences, approximately 46% being singletons. The sequences come from PBMCs, mostly from graft donor cells, collected 360 days after TCRalphabeta/CD19-depleted stem cell transplant. Receptor source: a male patient younger than 18 who had a stem cell transplant for acute lymphoblastic leukemia, so the T cells may come from the graft donor.

The chain couples TRBV20-1 to TRBJ2-1, with D maybe TRBD2 (7 bases). The V gene lost 4 bases and the J gene lost 3 bases, with 13 bases spanning the gap. The germline gives CDR1 DFQATT, CDR2 SNEGSKA (reference sequence). The CDR3 contains 14 residues. The CDR3 region is CSAIGGEHYNEQFF. CDR3 nucleotide sequence: TGCAGTGCTATAGGGGGGGAACACTACAATGAGCAGTTCTTC.

There are a few counts of this clonotype. This chain links TRBV28 with TRBJ2-3, with D perhaps being TRBD1 or TRBD2 (6 bases each). Germline CDR1 reads MDHEN; CDR2 reads SYDVKM. The CDR3 length is 17 residues. V lost 5 bases, J lost 5 bases, and 23 bases lay in between. DNA for the CDR3: TGTGCCAGCAGTCCCCGGGGTGTCCTGGGGGGCGAAGATACGCAGTATTTT. Its translation: CASSPRGVLGGEDTQYF.

The table lists this clonotype with a few counts. The chain employs TRBV28 and TRBJ2-5; TRBD1 is a possible D gene (5 bases). Germline V gene lookup returns CDR1 MDHEN and CDR2 SYDVKM. The CDR3 sequence is 14 residues long. With 3 bases removed from V and 2 bases from J, the gap between germline ends came to 10 bases. CDR3 loop: CASSFQTVQETQYF. The CDR3 nucleotides read TGTGCCAGCAGTTTTCAGACAGTACAAGAGACCCAGTACTTC.

The chain has TRBV27 and TRBJ2-3; 7 bases fit TRBD1. This CDR3 is 13 amino acids long. CDR1 is MNHEY, CDR2 SMNVEV, per germline (reference sequence). Trimming cost V 3 bases and J 7 bases; bases outside gene matches: 4. CDR3 coding DNA: TGTGCCAGCAGTTTCGGACAGGAAAATACGCAGTATTTT. It encodes CASSFGQENTQYF.

This rearrangement joins TRBV11-2 to TRBJ2-3; D possibly corresponds to TRBD2 (6 bases). This CDR3 is 15 amino acids long. Trimming took 1 base from V and 2 from J, leaving 10 bases between them. Looked up from germline, CDR1 is SGHAT and CDR2 is FQNNGV. CDR3 protein: CASSLAGLLTDTQYF. The CDR3 DNA reads as TGTGCCAGCAGCTTAGCGGGACTCCTCACAGATACGCAGTATTTT.

The chain links TRBV10-3 to TRBJ1-2; D possibly corresponds to TRBD1 (5 bases). V was clipped by 8 bases and J by 3 bases, with 10 bases between them. Per germline, CDR1 ENHRY and CDR2 SYGVKD. This CDR3 comprises 12 residues. In DNA, the CDR3 is TGTGCCATCGGAGAGGGGTACTATGGCTACACCTTC. It specifies CAIGEGYYGYTF.

The V call is TRBV14, the J call TRBJ1-1; D gene unclear. Trimming removed 0 bases at V and 0 bases at J, with 2 bases between. CDR1 and CDR2 (germline): SGHDN, FVKESK. The CDR3 totals 13 residues. CDR3 sequence: CASSQELNTEAFF. In DNA form, the CDR3 reads TGTGCCAGCAGCCAAGAATTGAACACTGAAGCTTTCTTT.

This CDR3 is CASSPSTGISYEQYF. The DNA of the CDR3 is TGCGCCAGCAGCCCCTCAACAGGGATTTCCTACGAGCAGTACTTC. V and J are TRBV4-1 and TRBJ2-7, with a weak D call TRBD1 (6 bases). The CDR3 extends over 15 amino acids. The germline CDR1 and CDR2 sequences are MGHRA and YSYEKL. Trimming took off 4 bases at V and 1 base at J, with 14 bases between the two ends.

V and J are TRBV12-3 or TRBV12-4 and TRBJ1-2; TRBD1 matches 9 bases. Trimming cost V 6 bases and J 0 bases; bases outside gene matches: 5. The CDR3 is 15 amino acids. The CDR3 bases are TGTGCCAGCAGCTCCACAGGGGGCTCTAACTATGGCTACACCTTC. Translation: CASSSTGGSNYGYTF.

This clonotype was detected only a few times. The chain employs TRBV29-1 and TRBJ2-1; TRBD1 matches at 10 bases. The trim removed 4 bases at V and 7 bases at J, leaving 10 bases unmatched. The germline gives CDR1 SQVTM, CDR2 ANQGSEA. The CDR3 contains 15 residues. The CDR3 loop reads CSVGSPGQGWNEQFF. The CDR3 DNA is TGCAGCGTTGGGTCCCCGGGACAGGGGTGGAATGAGCAGTTCTTC.

The V and J genes are TRBV5-6 and TRBJ2-6; D not certain. The CDR3 consists of 15 residues. V lost 5 bases and J lost 0, with 9 bases in between. Germline V gives CDR1 SGHDT, CDR2 YYEEEE. CDR3 amino acids: CASSMGPSGANVLTF. The CDR3 coding sequence is TGTGCCAGCAGTATGGGCCCCTCTGGGGCCAACGTCCTGACTTTC.

V usage is TRBV24-1 and J usage is TRBJ2-3; the match to TRBD2 covers 12 bases. Trimming cost V 4 bases and J 2 bases; bases outside gene matches: 6. Germline V gives CDR1 KGHDR, CDR2 SFDVKD. This CDR3 contains 17 residues. CDR3 residues: CATSEPTSGGYTDTQYF. Here the CDR3 DNA reads TGTGCCACCAGTGAGCCTACTAGCGGGGGGTACACAGATACGCAGTATTTT.

The chain combines TRBV28 with TRBJ2-7; 9 bases agree with TRBD2. The germline V gene has CDR1 MDHEN and CDR2 SYDVKM. The ends lost 4 bases at V and 0 bases at J; junction bases unmatched: 1. The CDR3 contains 14 residues. The CDR3 spells CASSSSGVSYEQYF. CDR3 DNA: TGTGCCAGCAGTTCTAGCGGGGTCTCCTACGAGCAGTACTTC.

The genes are TRBV12-3 or TRBV12-4 and TRBJ2-6; D unclear. This CDR3 is built from 14 residues. V was clipped by 6 bases and J by 0 bases, with 6 bases between them. The CDR3 here is CASSSSSGANVLTF. DNA of the CDR3: TGTGCCAGCAGCTCGAGCTCTGGGGCCAACGTCCTGACTTTC.

This CDR3 is CASSLPGLQVDSPLHF. The CDR3 DNA is TGTGCCAGCTCACTTCCGGGCCTTCAAGTGGATTCACCCCTCCACTTT. This chain uses TRBV18 with TRBJ1-6; D gene unclear. The CDR3 has 16 amino acids. V lost 4 bases and J lost 8, with 18 bases in between. Per the germline V gene, CDR1 is KGHSH and CDR2 is LQKENI.

The chain has TRBV5-1 and TRBJ2-7; 9 nucleotides agree with TRBD1. The CDR3 contains 13 residues. The ends lost 4 bases at V and 5 bases at J; junction bases unmatched: 4. Per germline, CDR1 SGHRS and CDR2 YFSETQ. DNA for the CDR3: TGCGCCAGCAGCGGGGACAGGGCACACGAGCAGTACTTC. Protein sequence: CASSGDRAHEQYF.

This chain connects TRBV9 to TRBJ2-7; 7 nucleotides line up with TRBD2. The germline V gene encodes CDR1 SGDLS and CDR2 YYNGEE. The CDR3 spans 16 residues. V was pared by 0 bases and J by 2 bases, with 8 bases of the junction left unmatched. The CDR3 sequence: CASSVGFPAGAYEQYF. CDR3 nucleotide sequence: TGTGCCAGCAGCGTAGGTTTCCCGGCGGGAGCCTACGAGCAGTACTTC.

The chain joins TRBV28 to TRBJ2-3; D is undetermined. V was pared by 5 bases and J by 6 bases, with 18 bases between. The CDR3 totals 15 residues. Per the germline V gene, CDR1 is MDHEN and CDR2 is SYDVKM. The CDR3 protein is CASSTGVVKTDTQYF. The CDR3 nucleotides read TGTGCCAGCAGTACCGGAGTGGTGAAGACTGATACGCAGTATTTT.

The gene calls are TRBV14 and TRBJ2-1; D remains ambiguous. CDR3 length equals 13 residues. The germline V and J ends were trimmed by 1 base and 6 bases, with 7 bases remaining between them. Germline loops: CDR1 SGHDN, CDR2 FVKESK. As DNA, the CDR3 is TGTGCCAGCAGCCAAGGGTACCTCAATGAGCAGTTCTTC. This encodes CASSQGYLNEQFF.

J is TRBJ2-7 and V is TRBV12-3 or TRBV12-4, with 9 positions matching TRBD2. V was pared by 2 bases and J by 6 bases, with 5 bases of the junction left unmatched. This CDR3 has 14 residues. The CDR3 region is CASSLWLAGPEQYF. The CDR3 nucleotides read TGTGCCAGCAGTTTATGGCTAGCGGGACCCGAGCAGTACTTC.

V and J are TRBV5-1 and TRBJ2-7; 7 bases are shared with TRBD1. The V gene's germline CDR1 is SGHRS and CDR2 YFSETQ. The V gene end was trimmed by 1 base and the J gene end by 3 bases; junction bases not matched to a gene: 7. The CDR3 loop spans 15 amino acids. CDR3 sequence: CASSLSPGQIYEQYF. DNA of the CDR3: TGCGCCAGCAGCTTGAGCCCGGGACAGATCTACGAGCAGTACTTC.

This clonotype was seen more than once but under ten times. The chain carries TRBV5-1 and TRBJ1-1; no reliable D call. The V gene's germline CDR1 is SGHRS and CDR2 YFSETQ. The CDR3 has 13 amino acids. Deletions cut 2 bases from V and 2 bases from J, with 7 bases between. The CDR3 is CASSFDGNTEAFF. DNA for the CDR3: TGCGCCAGCAGCTTCGACGGAAACACTGAAGCTTTCTTT.

This clonotype turned up a few times. This chain connects TRBV6-5 to TRBJ2-5, with D hard to call. This CDR3 comprises 14 residues. In germline, CDR1 is MNHEY, CDR2 SVGAGI. The V end was cut by 2 bases, the J end by 7 bases, with 14 bases between. CDR3 coding DNA: TGTGCCAGCAGTTACGTAGGCAGTCGCGGGACCCAGTACTTC. It codes for CASSYVGSRGTQYF.

This chain joins TRBV6-5 and TRBJ2-7; D is uncertain. The CDR3 extends over 16 amino acids. Germline V CDR1 and CDR2: MNHEY, SVGAGI. V was clipped by 5 bases and J by 2 bases, with 19 bases between them. The CDR3 loop reads CASSNLGSRTPYEQYF. The CDR3 region has the DNA TGTGCCAGCAGTAACCTTGGAAGCAGGACCCCCTACGAGCAGTACTTC.